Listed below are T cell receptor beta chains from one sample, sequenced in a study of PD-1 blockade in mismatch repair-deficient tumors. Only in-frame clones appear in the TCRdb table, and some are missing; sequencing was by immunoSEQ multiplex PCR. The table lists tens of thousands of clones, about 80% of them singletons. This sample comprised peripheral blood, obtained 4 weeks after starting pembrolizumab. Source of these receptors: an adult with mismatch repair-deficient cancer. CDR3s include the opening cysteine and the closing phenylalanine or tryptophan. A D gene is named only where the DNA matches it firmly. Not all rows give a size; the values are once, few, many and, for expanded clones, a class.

CDR3aa: CAWSGDNYGYTF
CDR3nt: TGTGCCTGGAGTGGGGACAACTATGGCTACACCTTC
abundance: -
v_gene: TRBV30
d_gene: -
j_gene: TRBJ1-2

CDR3aa: CASSIGQGTHHEQYF
CDR3nt: TGTGCCAGTAGTATAGGCCAGGGGACCCACCACGAGCAGTACTTC
abundance: -
v_gene: TRBV19
d_gene: -
j_gene: TRBJ2-7

CDR3aa: CASSAGQGLGQPQHF
CDR3nt: TGTGCCAGCAGCGCGGGACAGGGGCTTGGTCAGCCCCAGCATTTT
abundance: -
v_gene: TRBV9
d_gene: TRBD1
j_gene: TRBJ1-5

CDR3aa: CASSFARSTEAFF
CDR3nt: TGTGCCAGCAGCTTCGCCCGAAGCACTGAAGCTTTCTTT
abundance: -
v_gene: TRBV11-3
d_gene: -
j_gene: TRBJ1-1

CDR3aa: CASSHTNRQETQYF
CDR3nt: TGTGCCAGCAGCCACACGAACCGCCAAGAGACCCAGTACTTC
abundance: once
v_gene: TRBV7-9
d_gene: -
j_gene: TRBJ2-5

CDR3aa: CASSQDPGGNGNTIYF
CDR3nt: TGTGCCAGCAGCCAAGATCCGGGGGGAAATGGAAACACCATATATTTT
abundance: -
v_gene: TRBV4-2
d_gene: -
j_gene: TRBJ1-3

CDR3aa: CASSLESRLIPETQYF
CDR3nt: TGTGCCAGCAGCTTAGAGTCCAGGTTAATCCCAGAGACCCAGTACTTC
abundance: -
v_gene: TRBV7-2
d_gene: -
j_gene: TRBJ2-5

CDR3aa: CASSRLGGAIYGYTF
CDR3nt: TGTGCCAGCAGCCGCTTGGGGGGGGCTATCTATGGCTACACCTTC
abundance: -
v_gene: TRBV5-6
d_gene: -
j_gene: TRBJ1-2

CDR3aa: CASSQTNQVYEQYF
CDR3nt: TGTGCCAGCAGCCAAACTAACCAGGTCTACGAGCAGTACTTC
abundance: -
v_gene: TRBV4-2
d_gene: -
j_gene: TRBJ2-7

CDR3aa: CASSYSIGTSSYEQYF
CDR3nt: TGTGCCAGCAGTTACTCGATAGGGACTAGCTCCTACGAGCAGTACTTC
abundance: -
v_gene: TRBV6-5
d_gene: TRBD2
j_gene: TRBJ2-7

CDR3aa: CASSWEDRTLYGYTF
CDR3nt: TGTGCCAGCAGTTGGGAGGACAGGACCCTCTATGGCTACACCTTC
abundance: -
v_gene: TRBV28
d_gene: TRBD1
j_gene: TRBJ1-2

CDR3aa: CAWSAGRSTGAYEQYF
CDR3nt: TGTGCCTGGAGTGCCGGCAGGTCGACTGGGGCCTACGAGCAGTACTTC
abundance: -
v_gene: TRBV30
d_gene: -
j_gene: TRBJ2-7

CDR3aa: CASSLLEPFSYEQYF
CDR3nt: TGTGCCAGCAGCTTATTGGAACCCTTCTCCTACGAGCAGTACTTC
abundance: -
v_gene: TRBV5-6
d_gene: -
j_gene: TRBJ2-7

CDR3aa: CASSLAGGRLSDEQFF
CDR3nt: TGTGCCAGCAGCTTAGCGGGCGGGAGGTTGTCGGATGAGCAGTTCTTC
abundance: -
v_gene: TRBV7-3
d_gene: TRBD2
j_gene: TRBJ2-1

CDR3aa: CASSHPGQTYEQYF
CDR3nt: TGTGCCAGCAGTCACCCCGGACAGACCTACGAGCAGTACTTC
abundance: -
v_gene: TRBV2
d_gene: -
j_gene: TRBJ2-7

CDR3aa: CASSPDSRFGGYTF
CDR3nt: TGTGCCAGCAGCCCCGACAGTCGTTTTGGAGGCTACACCTTC
abundance: -
v_gene: TRBV2
d_gene: -
j_gene: TRBJ1-2

CDR3aa: CASSLTSGTTDTQYF
CDR3nt: TGTGCCAGCAGCCTCACTAGCGGGACCACAGATACGCAGTATTTT
abundance: -
v_gene: TRBV7-8
d_gene: TRBD2
j_gene: TRBJ2-3

CDR3aa: CSVEVRDRDSYEQYF
CDR3nt: TGCAGCGTTGAAGTTCGGGACAGGGACTCCTACGAGCAGTACTTC
abundance: -
v_gene: TRBV29-1
d_gene: TRBD1
j_gene: TRBJ2-7

CDR3aa: CASDEVSTEAFF
CDR3nt: TGTGCCAGCGATGAGGTCAGCACTGAAGCTTTCTTT
abundance: -
v_gene: TRBV2
d_gene: -
j_gene: TRBJ1-1

CDR3aa: CASSREDSPVLFGYTF
CDR3nt: TGTGCCAGCAGCAGAGAAGACAGCCCAGTCCTTTTTGGCTACACCTTC
abundance: -
v_gene: TRBV11-2
d_gene: -
j_gene: TRBJ1-2

CDR3aa: CASSLGLGGGTEAFF
CDR3nt: TGTGCCAGCAGCTTGGGCTTAGGTGGAGGCACTGAAGCTTTCTTT
abundance: -
v_gene: TRBV5-5
d_gene: -
j_gene: TRBJ1-1

CDR3aa: CATSITGTGDQPQHF
CDR3nt: TGTGCCACCAGTATCACCGGGACAGGGGATCAGCCCCAGCATTTT
abundance: -
v_gene: TRBV15
d_gene: TRBD1
j_gene: TRBJ1-5

CDR3aa: CSSDRGMLNEQFF
CDR3nt: TGCAGCTCGGACAGGGGGATGTTGAATGAGCAGTTCTTC
abundance: -
v_gene: TRBV29-1
d_gene: TRBD1
j_gene: TRBJ2-1

CDR3aa: CASRGLAGGDTQYF
CDR3nt: TGTGCCAGCAGAGGACTAGCGGGAGGAGATACGCAGTATTTT
abundance: once
v_gene: TRBV27
d_gene: TRBD2
j_gene: TRBJ2-3

CDR3aa: CASSMGGSPLEQYF
CDR3nt: TGTGCCAGTAGTATGGGCGGGAGTCCCCTCGAGCAGTACTTC
abundance: -
v_gene: TRBV19
d_gene: TRBD2
j_gene: TRBJ2-7

CDR3aa: CASSQGWESYNEQFF
CDR3nt: TGTGCCAGCAGCCAGGGATGGGAGTCCTACAATGAGCAGTTCTTC
abundance: -
v_gene: TRBV7-8
d_gene: -
j_gene: TRBJ2-1

CDR3aa: CASSEGLVGNEQYF
CDR3nt: TGCGCCAGCAGTGAAGGACTAGTCGGGAACGAGCAGTACTTC
abundance: -
v_gene: TRBV10-2
d_gene: TRBD2
j_gene: TRBJ2-7

CDR3aa: CASSLMGGGSEAFF
CDR3nt: TGTGCCAGCAGCTTAATGGGGGGGGGATCTGAAGCTTTCTTT
abundance: -
v_gene: TRBV7-2
d_gene: -
j_gene: TRBJ1-1

CDR3aa: CASKGQGTSGGRDTQYF
CDR3nt: TGTGCCAGCAAAGGGCAGGGGACTAGCGGAGGACGAGATACGCAGTATTTT
abundance: -
v_gene: TRBV2
d_gene: TRBD2
j_gene: TRBJ2-3

CDR3aa: CATTSFNEQFF
CDR3nt: TGTGCCACGACTAGTTTTAATGAGCAGTTCTTC
abundance: -
v_gene: TRBV28
d_gene: -
j_gene: TRBJ2-1

CDR3aa: CASSQEAWQPQHF
CDR3nt: TGCGCCAGCAGCCAAGAGGCTTGGCAGCCCCAGCATTTT
abundance: few
v_gene: TRBV4-3
d_gene: -
j_gene: TRBJ1-5

CDR3aa: CASSPAGLQTGNGELFF
CDR3nt: TGTGCCAGCTCACCAGCCGGGCTCCAGACGGGGAACGGGGAGCTGTTTTTT
abundance: -
v_gene: TRBV18
d_gene: -
j_gene: TRBJ2-2

CDR3aa: CASSPDGLAAYNEQFF
CDR3nt: TGCGCCAGCAGCCCCGACGGACTAGCGGCTTACAATGAGCAGTTCTTC
abundance: -
v_gene: TRBV5-1
d_gene: TRBD2
j_gene: TRBJ2-1

CDR3aa: CASSLDGALGAGELFF
CDR3nt: TGTGCCAGCAGCTTAGACGGTGCGCTTGGTGCCGGGGAGCTGTTTTTT
abundance: -
v_gene: TRBV7-2
d_gene: -
j_gene: TRBJ2-2

CDR3aa: CGGREGPGQETQYF
CDR3nt: TGTGGAGGGCGGGAGGGCCCGGGCCAAGAGACCCAGTACTTC
abundance: -
v_gene: TRBV5-4
d_gene: TRBD2
j_gene: TRBJ2-5

CDR3aa: CASSTRGSVTEAFF
CDR3nt: TGTGCCAGTAGTACCAGGGGGTCTGTCACTGAAGCTTTCTTT
abundance: once
v_gene: TRBV19
d_gene: TRBD1
j_gene: TRBJ1-1

CDR3aa: CASSGRGLGQPQHF
CDR3nt: TGTGCCAGCAGCGGCAGGGGGCTTGGACAGCCCCAGCATTTT
abundance: -
v_gene: TRBV6-5
d_gene: TRBD1
j_gene: TRBJ1-5

CDR3aa: CASSYGDRVNNEQFF
CDR3nt: TGTGCCAGCAGCTACGGGGACAGGGTAAACAATGAGCAGTTCTTC
abundance: -
v_gene: TRBV7-8
d_gene: TRBD1
j_gene: TRBJ2-1

CDR3aa: CASSRLAGGIYEQYF
CDR3nt: TGTGCCAGCAGCCGACTAGCGGGAGGTATCTACGAGCAGTACTTC
abundance: -
v_gene: TRBV27
d_gene: TRBD2
j_gene: TRBJ2-7

CDR3aa: CASSSQTRARDYTF
CDR3nt: TGTGCCAGCAGCTCTCAGACGAGGGCCCGGGACTACACCTTC
abundance: -
v_gene: TRBV7-2
d_gene: -
j_gene: TRBJ1-2

CDR3aa: CASSQWREETQYF
CDR3nt: TGCGCCAGCAGCCAATGGAGGGAAGAGACCCAGTACTTC
abundance: few
v_gene: TRBV4-1
d_gene: -
j_gene: TRBJ2-5

CDR3aa: CASSFLPGQGSDTQYF
CDR3nt: TGTGCCAGCAGTTTTTTACCGGGACAGGGCTCAGATACGCAGTATTTT
abundance: -
v_gene: TRBV28
d_gene: TRBD1
j_gene: TRBJ2-3

CDR3aa: CASTLGGRGNEQFF
CDR3nt: TGTGCCAGCACCCTGGGTGGGCGCGGCAATGAGCAGTTCTTC
abundance: -
v_gene: TRBV27
d_gene: -
j_gene: TRBJ2-1

CDR3aa: CASSFIGLAGEADTQYF
CDR3nt: TGTGCCAGCAGTTTTATAGGACTAGCGGGAGAGGCAGATACGCAGTATTTT
abundance: few
v_gene: TRBV28
d_gene: TRBD2
j_gene: TRBJ2-3

CDR3aa: CASSSRGQGQPQHF
CDR3nt: TGTGCCAGCAGCTCCCGGGGACAAGGTCAGCCCCAGCATTTT
abundance: -
v_gene: TRBV13
d_gene: -
j_gene: TRBJ1-5

CDR3aa: CASSRGHF
CDR3nt: TGTGCCAGTAGTAGAGGGCATTTT
abundance: -
v_gene: TRBV19
d_gene: -
j_gene: TRBJ1-5

CDR3aa: CASSPSWGSYNEQFF
CDR3nt: TGTGCCAGCAGCCCTAGTTGGGGTTCCTACAATGAGCAGTTCTTC
abundance: -
v_gene: TRBV7-6
d_gene: -
j_gene: TRBJ2-1

CDR3aa: CASSLSGESISGNTIYF
CDR3nt: TGTGCCAGCAGTTTATCCGGAGAATCCATCTCTGGAAACACCATATATTTT
abundance: -
v_gene: TRBV27
d_gene: -
j_gene: TRBJ1-3

CDR3aa: CASRLNIGASNQPQHF
CDR3nt: TGTGCCAGCAGACTCAATATTGGGGCAAGCAATCAGCCCCAGCATTTT
abundance: -
v_gene: TRBV6-6
d_gene: -
j_gene: TRBJ1-5

CDR3aa: CASSPRGGGRGTGELFF
CDR3nt: TGTGCCAGCAGCCCGCGAGGTGGGGGGAGGGGCACCGGGGAGCTGTTTTTT
abundance: -
v_gene: TRBV5-4
d_gene: TRBD2
j_gene: TRBJ2-2

CDR3aa: CASSVDPQGEAFF
CDR3nt: TGTGCCAGCAGCGTAGATCCCCAGGGTGAAGCTTTCTTT
abundance: -
v_gene: TRBV9
d_gene: -
j_gene: TRBJ1-1

CDR3aa: CAWSVGGLAGNEQFF
CDR3nt: TGTGCCTGGAGTGTTGGCGGGCTCGCTGGGAATGAGCAGTTCTTC
abundance: -
v_gene: TRBV30
d_gene: -
j_gene: TRBJ2-1

CDR3aa: CASSYSWMGGYTF
CDR3nt: TGTGCCAGCAGTTACTCGTGGATGGGTGGCTACACCTTC
abundance: few
v_gene: TRBV6-5
d_gene: -
j_gene: TRBJ1-2

CDR3aa: CASSYKGVQYF
CDR3nt: TGTGCCAGCAGTTACAAAGGGGTGCAGTACTTC
abundance: -
v_gene: TRBV6-6
d_gene: -
j_gene: TRBJ2-7

CDR3aa: CASSFRDRGADTQYF
CDR3nt: TGTGCCAGCAGCTTTCGGGACAGGGGCGCAGATACGCAGTATTTT
abundance: -
v_gene: TRBV9
d_gene: TRBD1
j_gene: TRBJ2-3

CDR3aa: CASSSRQSGSSYNEQFF
CDR3nt: TGTGCCAGCAGTTCAAGACAAAGCGGGAGCTCCTACAATGAGCAGTTCTTC
abundance: -
v_gene: TRBV27
d_gene: TRBD2
j_gene: TRBJ2-1

CDR3aa: CASGITGGWAEQFF
CDR3nt: TGCGCCAGCGGCATCACTGGGGGCTGGGCTGAGCAGTTCTTC
abundance: once
v_gene: TRBV5-1
d_gene: -
j_gene: TRBJ2-1